These 13 T cell receptor beta chains were sequenced from one sample in a study of vaccination and CD4 T cells after COVID-19. The assay that was used to sequence DNA from cultured CD4+ T cells was the Oncomine TCR Beta short-read assay. TCRdb called the PCR reads again in MiXCR, with one record for every CDR3 protein. The sample lists about 20,000 distinct CDR3 sequences; approximately 50% were seen once. These receptors have no known antigen. Treatment: approximately 11-day PBMC culture with coronavirus spike peptide pools or control peptides (ViraFEST assay). The sample taken for sequencing was CD4+ T cells from blood, cultured in vitro. These receptors all come from a human donor who had recovered from COVID-19.

The V and J genes are TRBV12-3 or TRBV12-4 and TRBJ1-1; tentatively, D is TRBD1 (5 bases). V was trimmed by 8 bases and J by 1 base, leaving 14 bases between them. The CDR3 runs 14 residues. This CDR3 reads CASGTQGPNTEAFF. In DNA form, the CDR3 reads TGTGCCAGCGGCACTCAGGGACCGAACACTGAAGCTTTCTTT.

This sequence joins TRBV6-2 or TRBV6-3 and TRBJ1-3; no definite D call. This CDR3 is 12 amino acids long. Trimming left V 2 bases short and J 3 bases short, with 2 bases between. Germline lookup yields CDR1 MNHEY and CDR2 SVGEGT. The CDR3 sequence is CASSYLGNTIYF. In DNA form, the CDR3 reads TGTGCCAGCAGTTACCTTGGAAACACCATATATTTT.

Only a few counts were recorded for this clonotype. The chain joins TRBV7-9 to TRBJ1-1; D remains unclear. V was pared by 1 base and J by 3 bases, with 9 bases between. CDR3 length: 14 residues. Germline CDR1 and CDR2: SEHNR and FQNEAQ (reference sequence). The CDR3 nucleotides are TGTGCCAGCAGCTTAGTTCCCCGATACACTGAAGCTTTCTTT. This codes for CASSLVPRYTEAFF.

The chain links TRBV11-3 to TRBJ1-1; 8 bases are shared with TRBD1. CDR1 SGHNT and CDR2 YENEEA come from the germline V gene. This CDR3 contains 15 residues. V lost 4 bases and J lost 4; bases outside the gene matches: 8. The CDR3 DNA is TGTGCCAGCAGCTCACAGGGGGAAATGGGCACTGAAGCTTTCTTT. Amino acids: CASSSQGEMGTEAFF.

This clonotype was seen more than once but under ten times. The V call is TRBV21-1, the J call TRBJ2-5; the table calls TRBD2, which could not be checked here. TRBV21-1 is shown as a pseudogene. The CDR3 totals 13 residues. The CDR3 sequence: CARPGLSQETQYF. The CDR3 nucleotides read TGTGCCAGACCGGGACTATCTCAAGAGACCCAGTACTTC.

V is TRBV6-1 and J is TRBJ2-2, with 12 nucleotides matching TRBD2. Trimming at V came to 7 bases and at J to 7 bases, leaving 7 bases not matched to a gene. This CDR3 has 15 residues. Germline V gene lookup returns CDR1 MNHNS and CDR2 SASEGT. In DNA, the CDR3 is TGTGCCAGCACCCTACCTAGCGGGAGGGGCGGGGAGCTGTTTTTT. It codes for CASTLPSGRGGELFF.

This clonotype was found a few times. The genes are TRBV20-1 and TRBJ1-1, with D tentatively TRBD1 (6 bases). The germline CDR1 and CDR2 sequences are DFQATT and SNEGSKA (reference sequence). Trimming left V 6 bases short and J 5 bases short, with 13 bases between. This CDR3 is built from 12 residues. The CDR3 region is CSAGGGGTEAFF. The CDR3, as DNA: TGCAGTGCAGGGGGGGGAGGAACTGAAGCTTTCTTT.

This clonotype showed up just a few times. The chain recombines TRBV6-1 with TRBJ1-2; D is unclear. Trimming removed 5 bases from V and 3 bases from J, with 16 bases in between. Germline V lookup: CDR1 MNHNS, CDR2 SASEGT. This CDR3 region has 15 residues. CDR3 sequence: CASSPQTSGDYGYTF. CDR3 coding DNA: TGTGCCAGCAGTCCCCAGACAAGTGGGGACTATGGCTACACCTTC.

The CDR3 loop reads CASSYGTGGLETQYF. The CDR3 bases are TGCGCCAGCAGCTACGGGACAGGGGGCTTGGAGACCCAGTACTTC. The chain uses TRBV5-1 and TRBJ2-5; 12 nucleotides match TRBD1. Trimming removed 3 bases from V and 5 bases from J; junction bases left unmatched: 5. The CDR3 covers 15 residues. Per the germline V gene, CDR1 is SGHRS and CDR2 is YFSETQ.

The chain joins TRBV2 to TRBJ1-2; possibly TRBD1 for D (6 bases). Germline CDR1 and CDR2: SNHLY and FYNNEI. The CDR3 covers 15 residues. Trimming shortened V by 4 bases and J by 6 bases, and 18 bases separated the two germline ends. The CDR3 DNA reads TGTGCCAGCAGTGGAGAGGGGGGGGCGGGAAATGGCTACACCTTC. It codes for CASSGEGGAGNGYTF.

This chain uses TRBV7-9 with TRBJ1-2; D may be TRBD1 (5 bases). Trimming pared 1 base from V and 5 bases from J, leaving 11 bases between. CDR1 is SEHNR and CDR2 is FQNEAQ in the germline V gene (reference sequence). This CDR3 has 14 amino acids. The CDR3 here is CASSLEQVGYGYTF. CDR3 coding DNA: TGTGCCAGCAGCTTAGAACAGGTGGGATATGGCTACACCTTC. Complete variable domain (other parts from reference TRBV7-9 and TRBJ1-2): DTGVSQNPRHKITKRGQNVTFRCDPISEHNRLYWYRQTLGQGPEFLTYFQNEAQLEKSRLLSDRFSAERPKGSFSTLEIQRTEQGDSAMYLCASSLEQVGYGYTFGSGTRLTVV.

The rearrangement links TRBV7-8 to TRBJ2-7; D not resolved. Trimming shortened V by 1 base and J by 6 bases, and 13 bases separated the two germline ends. Germline loops: CDR1 SGHVS, CDR2 FQNEAQ. The length of the CDR3 is 14 residues. The CDR3 reads CASSLVVSRREQYF. The CDR3 region has the DNA TGTGCCAGCAGCTTAGTAGTTAGTCGGCGCGAGCAGTACTTC.

A single count supports this clonotype. The CDR3 DNA is TGCGCCAGCAGCCAAGAACGACTAGCGGGGCCCAATGAGCAGTTCTTC. Translating it yields CASSQERLAGPNEQFF. V is TRBV4-1 and J is TRBJ2-1; TRBD2 agrees at 11 bases. Losses at the gene ends were 0 bases for V and 6 bases for J; bases not matched to a gene: 4. Germline CDR1 and CDR2: MGHRA and YSYEKL. The CDR3 spans 16 residues.